Below, one TCR beta chain is given with its context. The sample originates from a study of blood T cell repertoires in COVID-19. Whole-study context: The origin of the acute and convalescent COVID-19 samples was the United States, Italy and Spain. From T cells, B-cell-depleted T cells, or PBMCs came the material, which was cDNA or gDNA.

This CDR3 has 15 amino acids. Trimming removed 5 bases at V and 0 bases at J, with 11 bases between. Germline V lookup: CDR1 LNHDA, CDR2 SQIVND (reference sequence). Repertoires were generated with immunoSEQ multiplex PCR, while TCRdb's copy carries only in-frame clones and drops some. The data show around 500,000 clones, 70% to 90% seen once. This TCR was recovered from a human donor in a cohort sampled during active COVID-19. Sequencing was performed on peripheral blood. The J gene is TRBJ2-1, the V gene TRBV19; D not certain. As DNA, the CDR3 is TGTGCCAGTAGTGTCACGAGGAGCTCCTACAATGAGCAGTTCTTC. As protein: CASSVTRSSYNEQFF.